The 32 T cell receptor beta chains presented below share a single source sample, sequenced in a study of blood T cell repertoires in COVID-19. The protocol was immunoSEQ multiplex PCR, while the TCRdb copy is restricted to in-frame clones and leaves out a portion. The data show fewer than 300,000 clones, roughly nine tenths seen once. The sample comprised peripheral blood. The source is a man in his sixties who had recovered from COVID-19.

V is TRBV2 and J is TRBJ2-2; the D gene is possibly TRBD1 (5 bases). The CDR3 sequence is 13 residues long. Per germline, CDR1 SNHLY and CDR2 FYNNEI. Trimming cost V 4 bases and J 11 bases, with 14 bases left between them. The DNA for the CDR3 is TGTGCCAGCAGTGCAGGGCTTCCGGTCGAGCTGTTTTTT. Translated: CASSAGLPVELFF. The full variable domain, with the rest looked up from reference TRBV2 and TRBJ2-2, is EPEVTQTPSHQVTQMGQEVILRCVPISNHLYFYWYRQILGQKVEFLVSFYNNEISEKSEIFDDQFSVERPDGSNFTLKIRSTKLEDSAMYFCASSAGLPVELFFGEGSRLTVL.

The chain's CDR3 is CASSFRTGNTEAFF. DNA of the CDR3: TGTGCCAGCAGCTTCAGGACAGGGAACACTGAAGCTTTCTTT. The chain links TRBV7-2 to TRBJ1-1, with 7 bases lining up with TRBD1. This CDR3 has 14 residues. Germline CDR1 is SGHTA and CDR2 is FQGNSA. Germline trimming cut 3 bases from V and 1 base from J; bases unmatched to any gene: 2.

The CDR3 region is CASSHGGYTEAFF. The CDR3 DNA reads TGCGCCAGCAGCCACGGAGGGTACACTGAAGCTTTCTTT. The chain couples TRBV5-1 to TRBJ1-1; no clear D gene. V was cut by 4 bases and J by 3 bases, with 10 bases left in between. The CDR3 length is 13 residues. The germline CDR1 and CDR2 sequences are SGHRS and YFSETQ.

The chain uses TRBV4-2 and TRBJ2-3; 11 positions match TRBD2. CDR1 is LGHNA and CDR2 is YNFKEQ in the germline V gene. CDR3 size: 18 residues. Trimming took 2 bases from V and 2 from J; bases not matched to a gene: 9. CDR3 in amino acids: CASSQPWRLAGFTDTQYF. In nucleotides, the CDR3 is TGTGCCAGCAGCCAACCGTGGAGACTAGCGGGATTCACAGATACGCAGTATTTT.

The rearrangement uses TRBV7-3 and TRBJ2-3; D perhaps matches TRBD2 (7 bases). Trimming removed 4 bases from V and 2 bases from J, with 19 bases in between. Germline assignment: CDR1 SGHTA and CDR2 FQGTGA. The CDR3 sequence is 17 residues long. The CDR3 is CASSSLPAGALTDTQYF. DNA for the CDR3: TGTGCCAGCAGCTCCCTGCCGGCGGGGGCTCTCACAGATACGCAGTATTTT.

The chain uses TRBV11-1 and TRBJ2-3; D ambiguous. The ends were cut back, 6 bases at V and 3 bases at J, with 13 bases in the middle. Germline V lookup: CDR1 SGHAT, CDR2 FQDESV (reference sequence). The CDR3 is made up of 14 amino acids. The CDR3 loop reads CASRQYTRTDTQYF. CDR3 nucleotides: TGTGCCAGCAGACAATACACGCGGACAGATACGCAGTATTTT.

This clone was found once. The genes are TRBV5-1 and TRBJ1-2; the D gene is possibly TRBD1 (6 bases). The CDR3 covers 13 residues. V was trimmed by 2 bases and J by 8 bases, leaving 13 bases between them. Per the germline V gene, CDR1 is SGHRS and CDR2 is YFSETQ. CDR3 protein: CASSLQGTGGYTF. The CDR3 DNA reads TGCGCCAGCAGCTTACAGGGTACGGGGGGCTACACCTTC.

The rearrangement uses TRBV9 and TRBJ2-7; no clear D. The V gene lost 0 bases and the J gene lost 5 bases, with 21 bases spanning the gap. From germline, CDR1 is SGDLS and CDR2 YYNGEE. CDR3 length: 17 residues. In nucleotides, the CDR3 is TGTGCCAGCAGCGTAGCCTCGACCCTCGGGTTCCTAGACGAGCAGTACTTC. It codes for CASSVASTLGFLDEQYF.

The genes are TRBV18 and TRBJ2-6; the D gene is possibly TRBD1 (5 bases). Trimming stripped 4 bases from V and 1 base from J, with 5 bases between. Germline V CDR1 and CDR2: KGHSH, LQKENI. CDR3 length equals 14 residues. CDR3 nucleotide sequence: TGTGCCAGCTCACAGGGGTCTGGGGCCAACGTCCTGACTTTC. Translated: CASSQGSGANVLTF.

V and J are TRBV15 and TRBJ2-3; tentative D call: TRBD2 (5 bases). This CDR3 has 13 residues. V lost 1 base and J 5 bases, leaving 7 bases between the germline ends. Germline CDR1 is LNHNV and CDR2 is YYDKDF (reference sequence). CDR3 coding DNA: TGTGCCACCAGCAGAGTACGGGGAGATACGCAGTATTTT. This encodes CATSRVRGDTQYF.

Remarks on this clone: In the same sample, other DNA sequences code for this CDR3. The chain couples TRBV27 to TRBJ1-2; D may be TRBD1 (5 bases). Germline CDR1 reads MNHEY; CDR2 reads SMNVEV (reference sequence). V dropped 2 bases and J dropped 5 bases, with 6 bases sitting between them. CDR3 size: 12 residues. In DNA, the CDR3 is TGTGCCAGCAGTTTAGCAGGGTATGGCTACACCTTC. Protein sequence: CASSLAGYGYTF.

The chain joins TRBV18 to TRBJ2-7, with no clear D. The CDR3 runs to 14 residues. Germline V gene data show CDR1 as KGHSH and CDR2 as LQKENI. The ends were cut back, 2 bases at V and 2 bases at J, with 10 bases in the middle. In nucleotides, the CDR3 is TGTGCCAGCTCACCAGACTCCTATACCTACGAGCAGTACTTC. Encoded protein: CASSPDSYTYEQYF.

This CDR3 is CAIGDLASGGVRSYEQYF. The CDR3 nucleotides are TGTGCCATCGGAGACTTGGCTAGCGGGGGGGTTAGGTCCTACGAGCAGTACTTC. The chain carries TRBV10-3 and TRBJ2-7; 12 bases map to TRBD2. CDR1 is ENHRY and CDR2 is SYGVKD in the germline V gene. The trim removed 8 bases at V and 1 base at J, leaving 15 bases unmatched. The CDR3 contains 18 residues.

This chain uses TRBV7-9 with TRBJ1-2; tentatively, D is TRBD1 (5 bases). The V end was cut by 5 bases, the J end by 3 bases, with 22 bases between. CDR3 size: 17 residues. The germline V gene encodes CDR1 SEHNR and CDR2 FQNEAQ (reference sequence). CDR3 sequence reads: CASSPPGRVALDYGYTF. The CDR3 bases are TGTGCCAGCAGCCCCCCGGGCAGGGTGGCACTCGACTATGGCTACACCTTC. Supplemented by reference TRBV7-9 and TRBJ1-2, the full variable domain reads DTGVSQNPRHKITKRGQNVTFRCDPISEHNRLYWYRQTLGQGPEFLTYFQNEAQLEKSRLLSDRFSAERPKGSFSTLEIQRTEQGDSAMYLCASSPPGRVALDYGYTFGSGTRLTVV.

The rearrangement links TRBV6-5 to TRBJ2-5, with D possibly matching TRBD1 (5 bases). V shed 6 bases and J shed 9 bases, with 11 bases lying between them. Germline loops: CDR1 MNHEY, CDR2 SVGAGI. This CDR3 comprises 11 residues. CDR3 DNA: TGTGCCAGCAGCCCCGAAGGGGCCCAGTACTTC. Translation gives CASSPEGAQYF.

J is TRBJ1-1 and V is TRBV7-2; a weak D match, TRBD1 (6 bases). The CDR3 totals 12 residues. Trimming stripped 5 bases from V and 7 bases from J, with 11 bases between. In germline, CDR1 is SGHTA, CDR2 FQGNSA. This CDR3 reads CASSPQGIEAFF. CDR3 nucleotides: TGTGCCAGCAGCCCCCAGGGGATTGAAGCTTTCTTT.

The gene calls are TRBV30 and TRBJ1-2; the match to TRBD1 covers 7 bases. The CDR3 consists of 13 residues. Unmatched junction bases numbered 5, after V lost 3 bases and J lost 4 bases. CDR1 is GTSNPN and CDR2 is SVGIG in the germline V gene (reference sequence). CDR3 nucleotide sequence: TGTGCCTGGAGGACAGGGCTTTCCTATGGCTACACCTTC. This gives the protein CAWRTGLSYGYTF.

The V and J genes are TRBV18 and TRBJ2-7, with D tentatively TRBD1 (5 bases). This CDR3 region has 16 residues. Germline V lookup: CDR1 KGHSH, CDR2 LQKENI. V dropped 2 bases and J dropped 5 bases, with 19 bases sitting between them. DNA for the CDR3: TGTGCCAGCTCACCATTAGGGGCGGTCCTAGAAAACGAGCAGTACTTC. Protein: CASSPLGAVLENEQYF.

V gene TRBV24-1 combines with J gene TRBJ2-1, with D perhaps TRBD1 (6 bases). Trimming shortened V by 4 bases and J by 6 bases, and 15 bases separated the two germline ends. The CDR3 totals 15 residues. Germline V gene sequence: CDR1 KGHDR, CDR2 SFDVKD. CDR3 in amino acids: CATSDTGTLSNEQFF. CDR3 nucleotides: TGTGCCACCAGTGACACCGGGACACTTAGCAATGAGCAGTTCTTC.

Points on this clone: Germline is not matched at one junction end, which may reflect a read error. The V and J genes are TRBV5-1 and TRBJ2-7; TRBD2 agrees at 11 bases. The CDR3 consists of 17 residues. The V gene's germline CDR1 is SGHRS and CDR2 YFSETQ. The DNA for the CDR3 is TGCGCCAGCAGCGGATCCCAGGCGACTAGCGGGGCCGGGGCGTTCAACTTC. This codes for CASSGSQATSGAGAFNF.

The gene calls are TRBV6-5 and TRBJ2-1; 10 bases line up with TRBD2. After removal of 8 bases from V and 2 bases from J, the junction contained 3 bases not matched to a gene. Germline values: CDR1 MNHEY, CDR2 SVGAGI. This CDR3 region has 14 residues. CDR3 sequence reads: CASHSGGAYNEQFF. The CDR3 DNA reads as TGTGCCAGCCACAGCGGGGGGGCCTACAATGAGCAGTTCTTC.

The chain employs TRBV6-5 and TRBJ1-2, with TRBD1 identical over 8 bases. The CDR3 is 13 residues long. In germline, CDR1 is MNHEY, CDR2 SVGAGI. J was trimmed by 10 bases and V by 7 bases; bases with no gene match: 11. The CDR3 nucleotides are TGTGCCAGCAAAAGACAGGGGAATTCGATCTACACCTTC. As protein: CASKRQGNSIYTF.

This sequence joins TRBV6-2 or TRBV6-3 and TRBJ1-3, with D hard to call. Trimming shortened V by 6 bases and J by 0 bases, and 12 bases separated the two germline ends. This CDR3 contains 15 residues. Germline V lookup: CDR1 MNHEY, CDR2 SVGEGT. CDR3 in DNA: TGTGCCAGCAGCCCCGCGGCTCACTCTGGAAACACCATATATTTT. As protein: CASSPAAHSGNTIYF.

CDR3 DNA sequence: TGTGCCAGCAGTCCGACCATAGCGTCGGGGTTCTTC. Protein sequence: CASSPTIASGFF. The genes are TRBV12-3 or TRBV12-4 and TRBJ2-1, with TRBD2 as a possible D gene (5 bases). The CDR3 spans 12 residues. V lost 5 bases, J lost 15 bases, and 17 bases lay in between.

This clone was recorded once. CDR3 sequence: CASSYSWGATNEKLFF. The CDR3 DNA is TGTGCCAGCAGTTACTCGTGGGGGGCAACTAATGAAAAACTGTTTTTT. The chain couples TRBV6-5 to TRBJ1-4, with TRBD1 as a possible D gene (5 bases). CDR1 and CDR2 from the germline V gene are MNHEY and SVGAGI. The CDR3 totals 16 residues. With 0 bases removed from V and 0 bases from J, the gap between germline ends came to 8 bases.

The chain employs TRBV7-2 and TRBJ1-1, with D unresolved. Germline loops: CDR1 SGHTA, CDR2 FQGNSA. Trimming removed 4 bases from V and 3 bases from J, with 18 bases in between. The CDR3 runs to 16 residues. The CDR3 is CASSSFTWAGDTEAFF. CDR3 sequence (DNA): TGTGCCAGCAGCTCATTTACATGGGCCGGGGACACTGAAGCTTTCTTT.

The chain combines TRBV5-4 with TRBJ2-7, with a tentative D call TRBD1 (6 bases). The CDR3 loop spans 14 amino acids. The germline gives CDR1 SGHNT, CDR2 YYREEE (reference sequence). Trimming removed 4 bases at V and 3 bases at J, with 14 bases between. CDR3 residues: CASSKGQSDYEQYF. DNA for the CDR3: TGTGCCAGCAGCAAAGGACAGAGCGACTACGAGCAGTACTTC.

The chain links TRBV13 to TRBJ2-3; TRBD2 matches at 9 bases. The CDR3 is 15 residues long. Trimming removed 2 bases from V and 5 bases from J; junction bases left unmatched: 5. Germline V gives CDR1 PRHDT, CDR2 FYEKMQ (reference sequence). CDR3 DNA: TGTGCCAGCAGCTTACGATTAGCGGGGGAAGATACGCAGTATTTT. It is translated as CASSLRLAGEDTQYF. Using reference TRBV13 and TRBJ2-3 for the parts outside the CDR3, the full variable domain is AAGVIQSPRHLIKEKRETATLKCYPIPRHDTVYWYQQGPGQDPQFLISFYEKMQSDKGSIPDRFSAQQFSDYHSELNMSSLELGDSALYFCASSLRLAGEDTQYFGPGTRLTVL.

The table lists this clone with a count of one. The CDR3 DNA sequence: TGCAGCGTTGAAGATGATTCGCATCTCCTACTGACCCAGTACTTC. Its translation is CSVEDDSHLLLTQYF. The V and J genes are TRBV29-1 and TRBJ2-5; no clear D gene. Germline CDR1 and CDR2: SQVTM and ANQGSEA. The CDR3 spans 15 residues. Trimming removed 0 bases from V and 7 bases from J, with 18 bases in between.

The V call is TRBV18, the J call TRBJ1-1; D unresolved. The germline gives CDR1 KGHSH, CDR2 LQKENI. The CDR3 is 14 amino acids. V shed 3 bases and J shed 1 base, with 9 bases lying between them. Here the CDR3 reads CASSPGNRNTEAFF. The CDR3 DNA reads as TGTGCCAGCTCACCCGGAAACAGGAACACTGAAGCTTTCTTT.

This sequence joins TRBV11-3 and TRBJ2-7, with a tentative D call TRBD1 (7 bases). There are 14 residues in the CDR3. Germline V lookup: CDR1 SGHNT, CDR2 YENEEA. V was pared by 1 base and J by 5 bases, with 12 bases between. In nucleotides, the CDR3 is TGTGCCAGCAGCTTAGGCAGGGGGGCCGACGAGCAGTACTTC. This codes for CASSLGRGADEQYF.

This clone has only one observation. This chain joins TRBV7-9 and TRBJ1-6; no definite D call. This CDR3 contains 14 residues. Trimming stripped 6 bases from V and 8 bases from J, with 14 bases between. Germline CDR1 reads SEHNR; CDR2 reads FQNEAQ (reference sequence). The CDR3 DNA follows: TGTGCCAGCAGGGGAACGCGGGTGGATTCACCCCTCCACTTT. It codes for CASRGTRVDSPLHF.